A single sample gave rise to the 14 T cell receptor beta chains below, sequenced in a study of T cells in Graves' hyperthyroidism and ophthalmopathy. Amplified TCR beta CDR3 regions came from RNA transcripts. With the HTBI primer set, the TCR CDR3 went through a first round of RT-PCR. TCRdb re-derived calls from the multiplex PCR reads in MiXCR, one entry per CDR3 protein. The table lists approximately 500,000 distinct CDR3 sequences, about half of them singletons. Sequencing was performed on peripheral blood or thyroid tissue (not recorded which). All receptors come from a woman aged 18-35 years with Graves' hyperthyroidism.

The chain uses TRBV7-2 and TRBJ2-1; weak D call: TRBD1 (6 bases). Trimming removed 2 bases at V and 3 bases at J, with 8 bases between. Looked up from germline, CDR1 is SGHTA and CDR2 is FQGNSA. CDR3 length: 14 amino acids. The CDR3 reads CASSLNRVYNEQFF. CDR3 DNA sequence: TGTGCCAGCAGCTTAAACAGGGTCTACAATGAGCAGTTCTTC.

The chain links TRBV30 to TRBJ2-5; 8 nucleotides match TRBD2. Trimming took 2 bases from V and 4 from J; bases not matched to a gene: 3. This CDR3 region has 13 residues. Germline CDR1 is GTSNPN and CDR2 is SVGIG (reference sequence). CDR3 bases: TGTGCCTGGAGTAGGAGCGGGGGAGAGACCCAGTACTTC. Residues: CAWSRSGGETQYF.

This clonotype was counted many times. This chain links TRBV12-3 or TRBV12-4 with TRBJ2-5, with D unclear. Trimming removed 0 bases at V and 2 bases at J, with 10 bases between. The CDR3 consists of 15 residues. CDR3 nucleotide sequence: TGTGCCAGCAGTTTAGCGCCGGCAGCACAAGAGACCCAGTACTTC. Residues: CASSLAPAAQETQYF.

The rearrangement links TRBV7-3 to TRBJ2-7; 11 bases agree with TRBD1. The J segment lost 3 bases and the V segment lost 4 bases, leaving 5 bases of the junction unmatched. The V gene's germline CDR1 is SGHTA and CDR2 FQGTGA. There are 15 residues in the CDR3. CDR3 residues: CASSSPGQGGYEQYF. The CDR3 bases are TGTGCCAGCAGCTCCCCGGGACAGGGGGGCTACGAGCAGTACTTC.

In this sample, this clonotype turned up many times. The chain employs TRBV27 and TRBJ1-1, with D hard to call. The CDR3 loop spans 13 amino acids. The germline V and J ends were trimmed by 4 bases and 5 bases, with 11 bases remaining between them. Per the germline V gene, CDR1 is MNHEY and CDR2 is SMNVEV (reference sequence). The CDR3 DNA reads TGTGCCAGCAGTTGGGATGGTAGGACTGAAGCTTTCTTT. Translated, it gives CASSWDGRTEAFF.

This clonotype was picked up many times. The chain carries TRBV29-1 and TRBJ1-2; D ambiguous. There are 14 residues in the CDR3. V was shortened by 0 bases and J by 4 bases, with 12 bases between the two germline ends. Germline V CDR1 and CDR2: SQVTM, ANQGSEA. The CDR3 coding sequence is TGCAGCGTTGAAGAAGGCGTAGGGAGCTATGGCTACACCTTC. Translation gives CSVEEGVGSYGYTF.

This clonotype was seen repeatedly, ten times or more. CDR3 DNA sequence: TGTGCCAGCAGCATCTCCGGCTGGGGCTCTGGAAACACCATATATTTT. Translation: CASSISGWGSGNTIYF. The chain has TRBV9 and TRBJ1-3; no reliable D call. Trimming removed 4 bases from V and 0 bases from J, with 14 bases in between. CDR1 is SGDLS, CDR2 YYNGEE, per germline. The CDR3 is 16 amino acids. Supplemented by reference TRBV9 and TRBJ1-3, the full variable domain reads DSGVTQTPKHLITATGQRVTLRCSPRSGDLSVYWYQQSLDQGLQFLIQYYNGEERAKGNILERFSAQQFPDLHSELNLSSLELGDSALYFCASSISGWGSGNTIYFGEGSWLTVV.

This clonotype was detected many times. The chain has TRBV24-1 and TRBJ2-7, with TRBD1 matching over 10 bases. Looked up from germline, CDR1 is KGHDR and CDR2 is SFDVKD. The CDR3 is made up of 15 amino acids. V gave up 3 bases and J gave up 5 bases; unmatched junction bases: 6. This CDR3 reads CATSDPGTGVNEQYF. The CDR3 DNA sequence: TGTGCCACCAGTGATCCCGGGACAGGGGTCAACGAGCAGTACTTC.

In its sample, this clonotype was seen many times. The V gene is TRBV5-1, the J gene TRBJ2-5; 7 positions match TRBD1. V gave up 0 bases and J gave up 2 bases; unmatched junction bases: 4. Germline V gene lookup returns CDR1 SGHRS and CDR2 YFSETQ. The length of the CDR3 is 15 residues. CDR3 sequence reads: CASSLAPGQQETQYF. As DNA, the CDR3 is TGCGCCAGCAGCTTGGCCCCGGGACAGCAAGAGACCCAGTACTTC.

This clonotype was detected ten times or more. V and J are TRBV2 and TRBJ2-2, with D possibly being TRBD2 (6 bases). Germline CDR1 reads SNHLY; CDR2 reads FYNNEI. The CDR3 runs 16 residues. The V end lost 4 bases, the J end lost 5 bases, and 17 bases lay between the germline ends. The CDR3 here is CASSVHREWITGELFF. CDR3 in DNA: TGTGCCAGCAGTGTACATCGGGAGTGGATAACCGGGGAGCTGTTTTTT.

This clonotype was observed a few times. The CDR3 loop is CATSDGRGKQYF. CDR3 in DNA: TGTGCCACCAGTGACGGACGGGGGAAGCAGTACTTC. The genes are TRBV24-1 and TRBJ2-7; a weak D match, TRBD2 (6 bases). Germline V CDR1 and CDR2: KGHDR, SFDVKD. The CDR3 is made up of 12 amino acids. Trimming removed 4 bases from V and 8 bases from J, with 11 bases in between.

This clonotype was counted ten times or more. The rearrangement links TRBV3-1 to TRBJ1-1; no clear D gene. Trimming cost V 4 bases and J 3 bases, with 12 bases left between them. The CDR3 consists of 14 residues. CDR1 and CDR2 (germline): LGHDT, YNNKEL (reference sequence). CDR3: CASSPSRTYTEAFF. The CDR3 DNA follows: TGTGCCAGCAGCCCCTCCCGGACCTACACTGAAGCTTTCTTT. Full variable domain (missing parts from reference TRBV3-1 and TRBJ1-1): DTAVSQTPKYLVTQMGNDKSIKCEQNLGHDTMYWYKQDSKKFLKIMFSYNNKELIINETVPNRFSPKSPDKAHLNLHINSLELGDSAVYFCASSPSRTYTEAFFGQGTRLTVV.

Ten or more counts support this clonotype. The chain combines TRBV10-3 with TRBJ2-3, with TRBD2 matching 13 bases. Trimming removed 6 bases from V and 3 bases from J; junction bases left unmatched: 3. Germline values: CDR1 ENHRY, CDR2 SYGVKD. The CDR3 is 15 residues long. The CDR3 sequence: CAIRRTSGSTDTQYF. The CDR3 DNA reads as TGTGCCATCAGAAGGACTAGCGGGAGTACAGATACGCAGTATTTT.

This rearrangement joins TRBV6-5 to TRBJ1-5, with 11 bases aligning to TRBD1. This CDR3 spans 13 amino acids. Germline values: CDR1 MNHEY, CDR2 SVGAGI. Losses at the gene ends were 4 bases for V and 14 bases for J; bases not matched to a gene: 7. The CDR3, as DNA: TGTGCCAGCAGTTCTGGACAGGGGGCGCACGAGCATTTT. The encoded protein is CASSSGQGAHEHF.